A single sample is the source of the 3 T cell receptor beta chains below, sequenced in a study of cytomegalovirus exposure and HLA in healthy donors. PCR involved 60 Vbeta and 13 Jbeta primers. Sequenced by immunoSEQ multiplex PCR; TCRdb stores in-frame clones only, minus some. The sample carries more than 90,000 clones, roughly three quarters recorded once. The source material was PBMCs. The receptors here all came from a female donor in good health and CMV-seronegative.

J is TRBJ2-2 and V is TRBV19, with D maybe TRBD1 (5 bases). CDR3 length equals 14 residues. V lost 7 bases and J 4 bases, leaving 13 bases between the germline ends. Per germline, CDR1 LNHDA and CDR2 SQIVND (reference sequence). The CDR3 reads CASTPAGPTGELFF. The CDR3 DNA reads TGTGCCAGTACCCCCGCAGGGCCCACCGGGGAGCTGTTTTTT. Full variable domain (remainder filled in from reference TRBV19 and TRBJ2-2): DGGITQSPKYLFRKEGQNVTLSCEQNLNHDAMYWYRQDPGQGLRLIYYSQIVNDFQKGDIAEGYSVSREKKESFPLTVTSAQKNPTAFYLCASTPAGPTGELFFGEGSRLTVL.

In this sample, this clone turned up once. This chain uses TRBV7-8 with TRBJ2-7, with 9 bases lining up with TRBD1. The CDR3 sequence is 16 residues long. V lost 3 bases, J lost 1 base, and 7 bases stayed unmatched. Germline-derived CDR1 and CDR2 are SGHVS and FQNEAQ. The CDR3 spells CASSFRSGTGSYEQYF. DNA for the CDR3: TGTGCCAGCAGCTTCCGTTCCGGGACAGGGTCCTACGAGCAGTACTTC. Looking up the rest from reference TRBV7-8 and TRBJ2-7 gives the full variable domain: GAGVSQSPRYKVAKRGQDVALRCDPISGHVSLFWYQQALGQGPEFLTYFQNEAQLDKSGLPSDRFFAERPEGSVSTLKIQRTQQEDSAVYLCASSFRSGTGSYEQYFGPGTRLTVT.

The chain links TRBV18 to TRBJ1-1, with D possibly matching TRBD1 (6 bases). The CDR3 sequence is 15 residues long. V was shortened by 4 bases and J by 0 bases, with 12 bases between the two germline ends. CDR1 KGHSH and CDR2 LQKENI come from the germline V gene. The CDR3 DNA follows: TGTGCCAGCTCACTTGCGTCAGGGGTGAACACTGAAGCTTTCTTT. It translates to CASSLASGVNTEAFF.